These 8 T cell receptor beta chains originate from one sample sequenced in a study of control samples from healthy donors and cancer patients. This table comes from immunoSEQ multiplex PCR, and its TCRdb copy is limited to in-frame clones, with some not included. The sample lists 210,000 or so clones, roughly nine tenths occurring once. Sample: blood. The receptors were gathered from a man aged 25 to 45 in good health.

V and J are TRBV6-5 and TRBJ1-5, with D unclear. The CDR3 extends over 14 amino acids. Trimming shortened V by 8 bases and J by 2 bases, and 13 bases separated the two germline ends. Germline-derived CDR1 and CDR2 are MNHEY and SVGAGI. CDR3 DNA sequence: TGTGCCAGCGATCTCTCAGGTGGCAATCAGCCCCAGCATTTT. This codes for CASDLSGGNQPQHF.

As DNA, the CDR3 is TGTGCCAGCAGCTTAGGATCCATGGTGGTTGTGGAAAAACTGTTTTTT. It codes for CASSLGSMVVVEKLFF. V gene TRBV11-2 combines with J gene TRBJ1-4; D gene unclear. Germline CDR1 reads SGHAT; CDR2 reads FQNNGV. The CDR3 loop spans 16 amino acids. Deletions cut 1 base from V and 8 bases from J, with 17 bases between. Combining the CDR3 with reference TRBV11-2 and TRBJ1-4 gives the whole variable domain EAGVAQSPRYKIIEKRQSVAFWCNPISGHATLYWYQQILGQGPKLLIQFQNNGVVDDSQLPKDRFSAERLKGVDSTLKIQPAKLEDSAVYLCASSLGSMVVVEKLFFGSGTQLSVL.

The chain has TRBV25-1 and TRBJ1-2, with TRBD1 matching over 7 bases. Looked up from germline, CDR1 is MGHDK and CDR2 is SYGVNS. The junction had 4 bases not matched to a gene; V was cut back by 2 bases and J by 4 bases. The CDR3 length is 14 residues. CDR3 region: CASSEAGTAYGYTF. The CDR3 bases are TGTGCCAGCAGTGAAGCTGGGACAGCCTATGGCTACACCTTC.

V gene TRBV24-1 combines with J gene TRBJ1-5; no firm D call. Germline V gene data show CDR1 as KGHDR and CDR2 as SFDVKD. This CDR3 region has 14 residues. The V gene lost 9 bases and the J gene lost 4 bases, with 15 bases spanning the gap. The CDR3 DNA sequence: TGTGCCACCGATGAGAGGTTCTGGAATCAGCCCCAGCATTTT. Translated, it gives CATDERFWNQPQHF.

This CDR3 reads CASSQSREGQPQHF. The DNA for the CDR3 is TGTGCCAGCAGCCAATCCAGGGAAGGTCAGCCCCAGCATTTT. This sequence joins TRBV16 and TRBJ1-5, with a weak D call TRBD1 (5 bases). V gave up 0 bases and J gave up 6 bases, with 9 bases separating them. The germline V gene has CDR1 KGHSY and CDR2 FQNENV. This CDR3 has 14 amino acids.

The chain couples TRBV24-1 to TRBJ1-2; tentative D call: TRBD1 (6 bases). CDR1 is KGHDR, CDR2 SFDVKD, per germline. V was shortened by 4 bases and J by 8 bases, with 13 bases between the two germline ends. The CDR3 spans 13 residues. CDR3 protein: CATSDGQFGGYTF. The CDR3, as DNA: TGTGCCACCAGTGACGGACAGTTCGGGGGCTACACCTTC.

The CDR3 is CASSPGTGNTEAFF. CDR3 DNA: TGTGCCAGCAGCCCCGGGACAGGGAACACTGAAGCTTTCTTT. This rearrangement joins TRBV13 to TRBJ1-1; TRBD1 matches 8 bases. Per the germline V gene, CDR1 is PRHDT and CDR2 is FYEKMQ (reference sequence). The CDR3 has 14 residues. V shed 5 bases and J 1 base; nucleotides not matched to a gene: 3.

The rearrangement joins TRBV7-9 to TRBJ2-1, with D perhaps TRBD2 (5 bases). From germline, CDR1 is SEHNR and CDR2 FQNEAQ (reference sequence). CDR3 length: 14 amino acids. V was clipped by 2 bases and J by 7 bases, with 12 bases between them. This CDR3 reads CASSLPGLGNEQFF. CDR3 nucleotides: TGTGCCAGCAGCTTACCGGGGTTAGGGAATGAGCAGTTCTTC. The complete variable domain, with remaining parts taken from reference TRBV7-9 and TRBJ2-1, reads DTGVSQNPRHKITKRGQNVTFRCDPISEHNRLYWYRQTLGQGPEFLTYFQNEAQLEKSRLLSDRFSAERPKGSFSTLEIQRTEQGDSAMYLCASSLPGLGNEQFFGPGTRLTVL.